The clone carrying this T cell receptor beta chain was recorded many times. The sample belongs to a study of T cells in Graves' hyperthyroidism and ophthalmopathy. There were TCR beta CDR3 regions amplified from RNA transcripts. In the first-round RT-PCR of the TCR CDR3, the HTBI primer set was used. TCRdb re-called the multiplex PCR reads with MiXCR, one entry per CDR3 protein. The repertoire holds approximately 380,000 distinct CDR3 sequences, with approximately 18% as singletons. V gave up 7 bases and J gave up 8 bases; unmatched junction bases: 13. The CDR3 is made up of 14 amino acids. The V gene's germline CDR1 is SEHNR and CDR2 FQNEAQ (reference sequence). Patients affected by ophthalmopathy presented a Clinical Activity Score of at least 3, a NOSPECS grade of at least 4, and disease duration below 3 months.

The clonotype originates from a man aged 18 to 35 with Graves' ophthalmopathy. Input material: blood. This chain uses TRBV7-9 with TRBJ1-1, with 7 bases fitting TRBD1. CDR3: CASTPVRGRTEAFF. The CDR3 DNA reads TGTGCCAGCACACCTGTAAGGGGGCGAACCGAAGCTTTCTTT.